The 29 T cell receptor beta chains reported below all come from one sample, sequenced in a study of Graves' ophthalmopathy and Graves' hyperthyroidism. RNA transcripts served as template for amplifying TCR beta CDR3 sequences. HTBI primers primed a first-round RT-PCR, and a second-round multiplex PCR followed. TCRdb reprocessed the multiplex PCR reads via MiXCR and lists one record per CDR3 protein. The data hold 650,000 to 900,000 distinct CDR3 sequences, with approximately 40% observed a single time. The sample comprised peripheral blood. These receptors came from an adult man with Graves' ophthalmopathy.

Note on this clonotype: The junction shows a germline mismatch at one end, possibly a read error. This rearrangement joins TRBV10-3 to TRBJ2-7; maybe TRBD2 (6 bases). This CDR3 is 15 amino acids long. Germline V gene data show CDR1 as ENHRY and CDR2 as SYGVKD. The CDR3 sequence: CASSSPDYSSSEQYF. As DNA, the CDR3 is TGTGCCAGCAGCTCCCCGGACTATAGCTCCTCCGAGCAGTACTTC.

V usage is TRBV25-1 and J usage is TRBJ2-5; 9 bases agree with TRBD2. The junction had 9 bases not matched to a gene; V was cut back by 5 bases and J by 5 bases. The CDR3 has 15 residues. Germline lookup yields CDR1 MGHDK and CDR2 SYGVNS. The CDR3, as DNA: TGTGCCAGCAGTTTAAAGCGGGAGGTGTGGGAGACCCAGTACTTC. Encoded protein: CASSLKREVWETQYF.

This clonotype was detected a few times. The chain combines TRBV2 with TRBJ2-7; the D is unclear. The V end was cut by 8 bases, the J end by 4 bases, with 12 bases between. The CDR3 runs to 12 residues. CDR1 and CDR2 (germline): SNHLY, FYNNEI. DNA for the CDR3: TGTGCCAGCGGACCTAGGGATTACGAGCAGTACTTC. This translates into CASGPRDYEQYF.

Points on this clonotype: A far larger clone is one base from this, pointing to a likely read error. The chain links TRBV7-9 to TRBJ2-7; D is unresolved. Per the germline V gene, CDR1 is SEHNR and CDR2 is FQNEAQ (reference sequence). This CDR3 has 13 amino acids. CDR3 sequence reads: CASSPGSSCEQYF. In DNA form, the CDR3 reads TGTGCCAGCAGTCCCGGCAGCTCCTGCGAGCAGTACTTC. Full variable domain (rest looked up from reference TRBV7-9 and TRBJ2-7): DTGVSQNPRHKITKRGQNVTFRCDPISEHNRLYWYRQTLGQGPEFLTYFQNEAQLEKSRLLSDRFSAERPKGSFSTLEIQRTEQGDSAMYLCASSPGSSCEQYFGPGTRLTVT.

The chain combines TRBV7-9 with TRBJ2-7, with 7 bases lining up with TRBD1. Trimming cost V 3 bases and J 4 bases; bases outside gene matches: 9. CDR3 length: 15 amino acids. Germline values: CDR1 SEHNR, CDR2 FQNEAQ (reference sequence). CDR3 sequence reads: CASSLEGRGLYEQYF. CDR3 nucleotide sequence: TGTGCCAGCAGCTTGGAAGGCAGGGGGTTGTACGAGCAGTACTTC.

This clonotype was seen at least ten times. At one boundary the junction diverges from the germline segment, which might be a read error. The chain is built from TRBV10-3 and TRBJ1-2; D ambiguous. Looked up from germline, CDR1 is ENHRY and CDR2 is SYGVKD. This CDR3 has 15 residues. CDR3 amino acids: CASSTSFAVLYGYTF. The DNA of the CDR3 is TGTGCCAGCAGTACCAGCTTCGCAGTACTCTATGGCTACACCTTC.

The chain uses TRBV9 and TRBJ1-2, with TRBD1 identical over 10 bases. J was trimmed by 5 bases and V by 0 bases; bases with no gene match: 4. CDR1 and CDR2 (germline): SGDLS, YYNGEE. This CDR3 contains 15 residues. The CDR3 loop is CASSVDRDRGYGYTF. As DNA, the CDR3 is TGTGCCAGCAGCGTAGACCGGGACAGGGGATATGGCTACACCTTC.

The chain joins TRBV19 to TRBJ2-7; D is ambiguous. The CDR3 is made up of 14 amino acids. Germline CDR1 LNHDA, CDR2 SQIVND (reference sequence). Trimming pared 6 bases from V and 7 bases from J, leaving 19 bases between. CDR3 amino acids: CASSQEWSGGEQYF. The CDR3 DNA reads as TGTGCCAGTAGCCAGGAGTGGAGTGGTGGTGAGCAGTACTTC. Looking up the rest from reference TRBV19 and TRBJ2-7 gives the full variable domain: DGGITQSPKYLFRKEGQNVTLSCEQNLNHDAMYWYRQDPGQGLRLIYYSQIVNDFQKGDIAEGYSVSREKKESFPLTVTSAQKNPTAFYLCASSQEWSGGEQYFGPGTRLTVT.

As to this clonotype: The DNA is left out, because the CDR3 cannot be placed on it with certainty; the CDR3 is given as TCRdb lists it. J is TRBJ1-1 and V is TRBV15; the DNA was not compared with TRBD1, the D call given in the table. Germline CDR1 and CDR2: LNHNV and YYDKDF (reference sequence). The CDR3 length equals 14 residues, ends included. Here the CDR3 reads CAASSFGPGNEAFF.

This clonotype was observed many times. This chain uses TRBV7-6 with TRBJ1-6, with 10 bases fitting TRBD1. V trimming: 5 bases; J trimming: 10 bases; junction bases outside the gene matches: 14. Germline V lookup: CDR1 SGHVS, CDR2 FNYEAQ. The CDR3 totals 17 residues. Here the CDR3 DNA reads TGTGCCAGCAGCCCGCGGGACAGGGGTGGGTCTCAATCACCCCTCCACTTT. This sequence encodes CASSPRDRGGSQSPLHF.

This clonotype was counted between two and nine times. This rearrangement joins TRBV20-1 to TRBJ1-1; D call uncertain. In germline, CDR1 is DFQATT, CDR2 SNEGSKA (reference sequence). V was shortened by 0 bases and J by 4 bases, with 6 bases between the two germline ends. This CDR3 is built from 12 residues. The CDR3 spells CSARDPTTEAFF. CDR3 DNA: TGCAGTGCTAGAGATCCGACCACTGAAGCTTTCTTT.

This rearrangement joins TRBV2 to TRBJ1-5; 7 bases map to TRBD1. The CDR3 has 15 amino acids. V lost 5 bases and J lost 4; bases outside the gene matches: 8. Germline V gives CDR1 SNHLY, CDR2 FYNNEI. The CDR3 DNA is TGTGCCAGCAGTCCCGGGACAGACTTTAATCAGCCCCAGCATTTT. It specifies CASSPGTDFNQPQHF. Full variable domain (outside the CDR3, taken from reference TRBV2 and TRBJ1-5): EPEVTQTPSHQVTQMGQEVILRCVPISNHLYFYWYRQILGQKVEFLVSFYNNEISEKSEIFDDQFSVERPDGSNFTLKIRSTKLEDSAMYFCASSPGTDFNQPQHFGDGTRLSIL.

At least ten counts were recorded for this clonotype. The CDR3 sequence is CASSSGRTPGETQYF. The CDR3 bases are TGCGCCAGCAGCTCGGGACGGACTCCGGGGGAGACCCAGTACTTC. V and J are TRBV5-1 and TRBJ2-5, with D tentatively TRBD1 or TRBD2 (5 bases each). Germline V lookup: CDR1 SGHRS, CDR2 YFSETQ. V gave up 3 bases and J gave up 5 bases, with 17 bases separating them. This CDR3 has 15 residues.

This clonotype was seen ten or more times. The CDR3 DNA sequence: TGTGCCACCAGTGCCGGGACAGGGGGCGCGCAGGGCTACACCTTC. Its translation: CATSAGTGGAQGYTF. This chain joins TRBV24-1 and TRBJ1-2; TRBD1 matches at 12 bases. V was pared by 5 bases and J by 8 bases, with 8 bases of the junction left unmatched. There are 15 residues in the CDR3. The V gene's germline CDR1 is KGHDR and CDR2 SFDVKD.

This clonotype has at least ten counts. The chain employs TRBV15 and TRBJ2-2, with D maybe TRBD2 (6 bases). The germline V gene has CDR1 LNHNV and CDR2 YYDKDF (reference sequence). The CDR3 runs 16 residues. V shed 5 bases and J shed 2 bases, with 15 bases lying between them. The CDR3: CATSGGRDFNTGELFF. The CDR3 nucleotides read TGTGCCACCAGCGGCGGCCGGGACTTTAACACCGGGGAGCTGTTTTTT.

The V and J genes are TRBV5-1 and TRBJ2-7; D possibly corresponds to TRBD1 (6 bases). This CDR3 spans 15 amino acids. Trimming removed 0 bases at V and 2 bases at J, with 12 bases between. Germline V gene lookup returns CDR1 SGHRS and CDR2 YFSETQ. The chain's CDR3 is CASSLAQGPTYEQYF. Written as DNA, the CDR3 is TGCGCCAGCAGCTTGGCACAGGGACCCACCTACGAGCAGTACTTC.

As to this clonotype: One junction end disagrees with the germline gene, perhaps due to a read error. This chain joins TRBV10-3 and TRBJ2-6; possible D gene TRBD2, 5 bases. CDR1 and CDR2 from the germline V gene are ENHRY and SYGVKD. This CDR3 is built from 12 residues. The CDR3 DNA reads TGTGCCATCAGGGACTCTGTGAACACTGAAGCTTTC. Its translation is CAIRDSVNTEAF.

Turning to this clonotype: Its ends do not fully match the called genes, so a read error is possible. CDR3 residues: CASSQAGVRSQPQHF. The CDR3 bases are TGTGCCAGCAGTCAAGCGGGGGTGAGGAGTCAGCCCCAGCATTTT. V and J are TRBV2 and TRBJ1-5; TRBD1 is a possible D gene (5 bases). Germline V lookup: CDR1 SNHLY, CDR2 FYNNEI. This CDR3 is 15 amino acids long.

This CDR3 is CASSKGAGGARGQPQHF. The CDR3 nucleotides read TGTGCCAGTAGTAAAGGTGCAGGGGGCGCGAGGGGACAGCCCCAGCATTTT. This chain joins TRBV19 and TRBJ1-5; the match to TRBD1 covers 8 bases. The length of the CDR3 is 17 residues. CDR1 and CDR2 from the germline V gene are LNHDA and SQIVND (reference sequence). Losses at the gene ends were 4 bases for V and 7 bases for J; bases not matched to a gene: 15.

This rearrangement joins TRBV19 to TRBJ2-5, with D perhaps TRBD1 or TRBD2 (6 bases each). Germline loops: CDR1 LNHDA, CDR2 SQIVND (reference sequence). This CDR3 contains 15 residues. V was trimmed by 11 bases and J by 5 bases, leaving 24 bases between them. The CDR3 is CAWSVIGGGWETQYF. The CDR3 DNA reads TGTGCCTGGAGTGTAATAGGGGGAGGCTGGGAGACCCAGTACTTC.

To note about this clonotype: A single base separates this from a much larger clone, so it may be a read error. The chain recombines TRBV7-4 with TRBJ1-1; a possible D gene is TRBD1 (5 bases). This CDR3 has 15 residues. Germline loops: CDR1 SGHVT, CDR2 SQSDAQ. V lost 0 bases and J lost 3, with 11 bases in between. CDR3 sequence reads: CASSLAQGSHTEAFF. The CDR3 bases are TGTGCCAGCAGCTTAGCGCAGGGTTCGCACACTGAAGCTTTCTTT.

This clonotype was seen at least ten times. V is TRBV7-6 and J is TRBJ2-5; 8 bases align to TRBD2. This CDR3 spans 15 amino acids. CDR1 SGHVS and CDR2 FNYEAQ come from the germline V gene. Trimming at V came to 5 bases and at J to 2 bases, leaving 7 bases not matched to a gene. The CDR3 loop is CASSPVSGKQETQYF. The DNA for the CDR3 is TGTGCCAGCAGCCCCGTTAGCGGGAAACAAGAGACCCAGTACTTC.

This clonotype was counted a few times. The CDR3 nucleotides read TGTGCCAGCAGTCGACTAGGTCCCGGGGAGCTGTTTTTT. It codes for CASSRLGPGELFF. This rearrangement joins TRBV25-1 to TRBJ2-2; possibly TRBD2 for D (6 bases). V was trimmed by 5 bases and J by 6 bases, leaving 10 bases between them. Germline CDR1 is MGHDK and CDR2 is SYGVNS. The CDR3 runs 13 residues.

This sequence joins TRBV3-1 and TRBJ2-5; D gene unclear. V was trimmed by 3 bases and J by 0 bases, leaving 11 bases between them. The CDR3 length is 15 residues. Germline assignment: CDR1 LGHDT and CDR2 YNNKEL (reference sequence). The CDR3 protein is CASSQALWYQETQYF. CDR3 DNA sequence: TGTGCCAGCAGCCAGGCACTTTGGTACCAAGAGACCCAGTACTTC.

The sample holds many counts of this clonotype. The chain combines TRBV20-1 with TRBJ2-7; TRBD2 matches at 8 bases. The V gene's germline CDR1 is DFQATT and CDR2 SNEGSKA (reference sequence). There are 14 residues in the CDR3. The ends lost 6 bases at V and 4 bases at J; junction bases unmatched: 11. The CDR3 spells CSAVPRGGSYEQYF. CDR3 coding DNA: TGCAGTGCCGTCCCCCGGGGGGGCAGTTACGAGCAGTACTTC.

Remarks on this clonotype: The junction differs from germline at one of its ends, possibly a read error. This chain links TRBV24-1 with TRBJ1-5; the D gene is possibly TRBD1 (6 bases). The CDR3 spans 14 residues. Germline V gene sequence: CDR1 KGHDR, CDR2 SFDVKD. The CDR3 protein is CAISEGSGDQPQHF. The DNA of the CDR3 is TGTGCCATCAGTGAGGGGTCAGGGGATCAGCCCCAGCATTTT.

This chain joins TRBV7-9 and TRBJ2-7; 11 bases line up with TRBD1. Losses at the gene ends were 5 bases for V and 2 bases for J; bases not matched to a gene: 8. This CDR3 spans 16 amino acids. Looked up from germline, CDR1 is SEHNR and CDR2 is FQNEAQ (reference sequence). The CDR3 region is CASSPSGTGGPYEQYF. CDR3 DNA sequence: TGTGCCAGCAGCCCCTCCGGGACAGGGGGTCCCTACGAGCAGTACTTC.

A word on this clonotype: Just one base apart from a much larger clone, this may be a read error. V is TRBV15 and J is TRBJ2-2; D is unresolved. CDR3 length: 14 residues. The V gene lost 3 bases and the J gene lost 5 bases, with 10 bases spanning the gap. Per germline, CDR1 LNHNV and CDR2 YYDKDF (reference sequence). The DNA for the CDR3 is TGTGCCACCAGCAGCCCTTTAGCAACCGGGGAGCTGTTTTTT. This sequence encodes CATSSPLATGELFF. The full variable domain, with the rest looked up from reference TRBV15 and TRBJ2-2, is DAMVIQNPRYQVTQFGKPVTLSCSQTLNHNVMYWYQQKSSQAPKLLFHYYDKDFNNEADTPDNFQSRRPNTSFCFLDIRSPGLGDTAMYLCATSSPLATGELFFGEGSRLTVL.

This clonotype was detected a few times. The gene calls are TRBV7-9 and TRBJ2-5; no reliable D call. This CDR3 spans 14 amino acids. V was cut by 5 bases and J by 4 bases, with 14 bases left in between. Per germline, CDR1 SEHNR and CDR2 FQNEAQ (reference sequence). CDR3 region: CASSPRGMGETQYF. The DNA for the CDR3 is TGTGCCAGCAGCCCCCGAGGTATGGGAGAGACCCAGTACTTC. Filled out from reference TRBV7-9 and TRBJ2-5, the complete variable domain reads DTGVSQNPRHKITKRGQNVTFRCDPISEHNRLYWYRQTLGQGPEFLTYFQNEAQLEKSRLLSDRFSAERPKGSFSTLEIQRTEQGDSAMYLCASSPRGMGETQYFGPGTRLLVL.